Below, 26 T cell receptor beta chains from the same sample are listed, as sequenced in a study of cytomegalovirus exposure and HLA in healthy donors. This PCR relied on a set of 60 Vbeta primers and 13 Jbeta primers. Sequencing used immunoSEQ multiplex PCR; TCRdb keeps in-frame clones, though not all of them. In the table there are over 110,000 clones, 82% of which are singletons. The sample taken for sequencing was PBMCs. The receptor source for this set is a male donor in good health and CMV-seronegative.

The chain uses TRBV2 and TRBJ2-1, with 9 bases matching TRBD2. The CDR3 covers 16 residues. Germline V gene data show CDR1 as SNHLY and CDR2 as FYNNEI. V shed 1 base, J shed 3 bases, and the junction held 4 bases outside the gene matches. CDR3 sequence (DNA): TGTGCCAGCAGTGAAGTCCGACTAGCGGTCTACAATGAGCAGTTCTTC. Translated: CASSEVRLAVYNEQFF.

The chain employs TRBV7-2 and TRBJ2-1; D might be TRBD2 (5 bases). V was cut by 6 bases and J by 0 bases, with 15 bases left in between. The germline CDR1 and CDR2 sequences are SGHTA and FQGNSA. The CDR3 sequence is 16 residues long. CDR3 loop: CASSRRTLSSYNEQFF. DNA for the CDR3: TGTGCCAGCAGTCGCAGGACTTTGAGCTCCTACAATGAGCAGTTCTTC.

The chain carries TRBV5-1 and TRBJ1-3; D perhaps matches TRBD1 (6 bases). Germline V lookup: CDR1 SGHRS, CDR2 YFSETQ. The ends were cut back, 4 bases at V and 3 bases at J, with 14 bases in the middle. The CDR3 runs to 15 residues. The CDR3 protein is CASSEMGHNGNTIYF. The CDR3 DNA reads as TGCGCCAGCAGCGAAATGGGACACAATGGAAACACCATATATTTT.

CDR3 region: CASSQGVSGYTF. The DNA for the CDR3 is TGTGCCAGCAGTCAGGGGGTGAGTGGCTACACCTTC. The J gene is TRBJ1-2, the V gene TRBV2, with TRBD1 matching over 7 bases. After removal of 5 bases from V and 7 bases from J, the junction contained 4 bases not matched to a gene. Germline V gives CDR1 SNHLY, CDR2 FYNNEI. The CDR3 runs 12 residues.

The rearrangement uses TRBV7-9 and TRBJ2-3; TRBD2 might be the D (5 bases). The CDR3 loop spans 14 amino acids. In germline, CDR1 is SEHNR, CDR2 FQNEAQ (reference sequence). V gave up 1 base and J gave up 9 bases, with 14 bases separating them. CDR3 protein: CASSLDGRGLTQYF. The CDR3 DNA follows: TGTGCCAGCAGCTTAGATGGGAGAGGCTTAACGCAGTATTTT.

V is TRBV27 and J is TRBJ2-2; 9 bases are shared with TRBD1. The CDR3 covers 16 residues. Germline-derived CDR1 and CDR2 are MNHEY and SMNVEV (reference sequence). With V trimmed by 5 bases and J by 5 bases, 9 bases remained unmatched. In nucleotides, the CDR3 is TGTGCCAGCAGTACACCGACCGGGACAGGGACCGGGGAGCTGTTTTTT. It yields the protein CASSTPTGTGTGELFF.

The V call is TRBV9, the J call TRBJ1-6; D is unclear. Germline V gene lookup returns CDR1 SGDLS and CDR2 YYNGEE. V was pared by 4 bases and J by 4 bases, with 12 bases between. This CDR3 comprises 15 residues. In nucleotides, the CDR3 is TGTGCCAGCAGCCCACTCCGGTTTTATAATTCACCCCTCCACTTT. This translates into CASSPLRFYNSPLHF.

The V gene is TRBV7-2, the J gene TRBJ1-5, with 7 positions matching TRBD1. This CDR3 has 14 amino acids. Germline V CDR1 and CDR2: SGHTA, FQGNSA. After removal of 6 bases from V and 2 bases from J, the junction contained 4 bases not matched to a gene. This CDR3 reads CASSYRGGNQPQHF. In DNA, the CDR3 is TGTGCCAGCAGTTACAGGGGCGGCAATCAGCCCCAGCATTTT.

The V gene is TRBV11-1, the J gene TRBJ2-1, with 7 bases aligning to TRBD2. Trimming removed 2 bases from V and 5 bases from J; junction bases left unmatched: 3. Germline lookup yields CDR1 SGHAT and CDR2 FQDESV (reference sequence). CDR3 length: 14 amino acids. CDR3 loop: CASSLWEGDNEQFF. For the CDR3, the DNA is TGTGCCAGCAGCTTATGGGAGGGAGACAATGAGCAGTTCTTC.

This chain connects TRBV9 to TRBJ2-1, with 8 bases matching TRBD1. CDR1 and CDR2 from the germline V gene are SGDLS and YYNGEE. The CDR3 consists of 15 residues. The junction had 1 base not matched to a gene; V was cut back by 0 bases and J by 2 bases. CDR3 coding DNA: TGTGCCAGCAGCGTAGGGACAGGGACCTACAATGAGCAGTTCTTC. Translating it yields CASSVGTGTYNEQFF.

For this clone: The same CDR3 can be traced to other DNA sequences in this sample. This chain uses TRBV6-4 with TRBJ2-7, with 9 bases fitting TRBD2. J lost 3 bases, V lost 5 bases, and 11 bases had no gene match. In germline, CDR1 is MRHNA, CDR2 SNTAGT. The CDR3 runs 16 residues. CDR3 residues: CASSPVSSGTYYEQYF. The CDR3 DNA sequence: TGTGCCAGCAGTCCAGTTTCTAGCGGGACCTACTACGAGCAGTACTTC.

CDR3 nucleotides: TGTGCCAGCAGCGCACAGGGGGGAGGGACTGAAGCTTTCTTT. It is translated as CASSAQGGGTEAFF. V and J are TRBV9 and TRBJ1-1; 8 bases map to TRBD1. With 3 bases clipped from V and 5 bases from J, the junction kept 6 bases outside the gene matches. The V gene's germline CDR1 is SGDLS and CDR2 YYNGEE. CDR3 length: 14 residues.

The gene calls are TRBV18 and TRBJ1-3, with 9 bases aligning to TRBD1. The CDR3 length is 14 residues. The J segment lost 4 bases and the V segment lost 5 bases, leaving 3 bases of the junction unmatched. CDR1 is KGHSH and CDR2 is LQKENI in the germline V gene. CDR3 nucleotides: TGTGCCAGCTCAACAGGGGGCGCGGGAAACACCATATATTTT. Protein product: CASSTGGAGNTIYF.

J is TRBJ2-1 and V is TRBV7-9; possibly TRBD2 for D (5 bases). CDR3 length equals 15 residues. With 4 bases removed from V and 4 bases from J, the gap between germline ends came to 14 bases. Germline loops: CDR1 SEHNR, CDR2 FQNEAQ (reference sequence). The CDR3 coding sequence is TGTGCCAGCAGCTCACTAGACCCGGGGTACAATGAGCAGTTCTTC. Translated, it gives CASSSLDPGYNEQFF.

This clone was seen a few times. The CDR3 region is CASSRGFLARGGNEQFF. The CDR3 DNA is TGTGCCAGCAGCCGCGGGTTTTTGGCCCGGGGTGGGAATGAGCAGTTCTTC. The gene calls are TRBV27 and TRBJ2-1, with D perhaps matching TRBD2 (5 bases). The CDR3 spans 17 residues. Between the trimmed V and J ends, which lost 6 bases and 7 bases, there was a span of 25 bases. CDR1 is MNHEY, CDR2 SMNVEV, per germline (reference sequence).

The genes are TRBV4-3 and TRBJ2-1; 8 bases line up with TRBD2. The CDR3 runs to 19 residues. V shed 0 bases, J shed 7 bases, and the junction held 17 bases outside the gene matches. Germline CDR1 and CDR2: LGHNA and YSLEER. The CDR3 DNA sequence: TGCGCCAGCAGCCAAGATCGCGGGCTGGGGGCTAGCGGGTTTAATGAGCAGTTCTTC. Translated: CASSQDRGLGASGFNEQFF.

The chain combines TRBV6-5 with TRBJ2-1; 8 bases align to TRBD2. With 2 bases clipped from V and 7 bases from J, the junction kept 7 bases outside the gene matches. The CDR3 has 15 amino acids. The germline V gene encodes CDR1 MNHEY and CDR2 SVGAGI. CDR3 nucleotide sequence: TGTGCCAGCAGTTACCAGTTAGCGGGAAGGAATGAGCAGTTCTTC. Translation: CASSYQLAGRNEQFF.

The rearrangement joins TRBV28 to TRBJ1-1; no firm D call. V lost 6 bases and J 0 bases, leaving 14 bases between the germline ends. The CDR3 length is 15 residues. The V gene's germline CDR1 is MDHEN and CDR2 SYDVKM. The CDR3 nucleotides read TGTGCCAGCAGCCCTTTCGGCGGCATGAACACTGAAGCTTTCTTT. Translating gives CASSPFGGMNTEAFF.

The V and J genes are TRBV19 and TRBJ1-2; D is perhaps TRBD1 (5 bases). The V end lost 7 bases, the J end lost 5 bases, and 14 bases lay between the germline ends. The CDR3 sequence is 13 residues long. CDR1 is LNHDA, CDR2 SQIVND, per germline (reference sequence). This CDR3 reads CASTFPGYYGYTF. The CDR3, as DNA: TGTGCCAGTACTTTCCCAGGGTATTATGGCTACACCTTC.

This CDR3 reads CASSEWDIAYEQYF. CDR3 bases: TGTGCCAGCAGCGAATGGGACATAGCCTACGAGCAGTACTTC. The rearrangement links TRBV6-1 to TRBJ2-7; maybe TRBD1 (6 bases). Trimming cost V 6 bases and J 2 bases, with 14 bases left between them. Germline values: CDR1 MNHNS, CDR2 SASEGT. The CDR3 sequence is 14 residues long.

The V gene is TRBV29-1, the J gene TRBJ2-1; 8 bases map to TRBD2. Germline CDR1 is SQVTM and CDR2 is ANQGSEA. V lost 7 bases to trimming and J lost 0 bases; unmatched junction nucleotides: 5. CDR3 length equals 14 residues. For the CDR3, the DNA is TGCAGCGCAGGCGGGGGGCGCTCCTACAATGAGCAGTTCTTC. Protein: CSAGGGRSYNEQFF.

The chain is built from TRBV4-3 and TRBJ2-7; 14 bases align to TRBD2. The CDR3 is 15 amino acids. Germline trimming cut 3 bases from V and 3 bases from J; bases unmatched to any gene: 1. Germline CDR1 reads LGHNA; CDR2 reads YSLEER. The CDR3 coding sequence is TGCGCCAGCAGCCAGGGACTAGCGGGGGACTACGAGCAGTACTTC. Its protein is CASSQGLAGDYEQYF.

In this sample, this clone turned up a few times. The chain combines TRBV2 with TRBJ2-7, with D uncertain. Germline V lookup: CDR1 SNHLY, CDR2 FYNNEI. Trimming took 8 bases from V and 1 from J, leaving 18 bases between them. This CDR3 has 15 residues. CDR3 sequence reads: CASEQDFGPSYEQYF. CDR3 sequence (DNA): TGTGCCAGCGAGCAGGATTTTGGCCCTTCCTACGAGCAGTACTTC.

The chain has TRBV18 and TRBJ2-5; D is possibly TRBD1 (6 bases). Germline lookup yields CDR1 KGHSH and CDR2 LQKENI. Trimming shortened V by 6 bases and J by 2 bases, and 10 bases separated the two germline ends. This CDR3 comprises 13 residues. CDR3 bases: TGTGCCAGCTCCCAAGGACAGCAAGAGACCCAGTACTTC. Protein sequence: CASSQGQQETQYF.

DNA of the CDR3: TGTGCCAGCAGTTTGTTCACAGGGTCTTCCTACGAGCAGTACTTC. This translates into CASSLFTGSSYEQYF. The chain combines TRBV27 with TRBJ2-7; TRBD1 might be the D (6 bases). Trimming shortened V by 3 bases and J by 1 base, and 13 bases separated the two germline ends. Germline loops: CDR1 MNHEY, CDR2 SMNVEV (reference sequence). The CDR3 is 15 residues long.

The genes are TRBV4-2 and TRBJ1-2; D ambiguous. The CDR3 sequence is 15 residues long. Germline V CDR1 and CDR2: LGHNA, YNFKEQ. With 3 bases removed from V and 6 bases from J, the gap between germline ends came to 17 bases. In DNA form, the CDR3 reads TGTGCCAGCAGCCATTCCTATGGGCTTCCCGATGGCTACACCTTC. Translating gives CASSHSYGLPDGYTF.